The 32 T cell receptor beta chains listed next were all sequenced from one sample in a study of cytomegalovirus exposure and HLA in healthy donors. Primers: 60 Vbeta forward and 13 Jbeta reverse. Sequencing used immunoSEQ multiplex PCR; TCRdb keeps in-frame clones, though not all of them. The sample holds around 210,000 clones, 70% to 90% seen once. The sequenced material came from PBMCs. These receptors were collected from a girl between 2 and 10 years old in good health and CMV-seronegative.

V gene TRBV7-9 combines with J gene TRBJ2-3, with 12 nucleotides matching TRBD2. The germline gives CDR1 SEHNR, CDR2 FQNEAQ (reference sequence). After removal of 0 bases from V and 8 bases from J, the junction contained 9 bases not matched to a gene. The CDR3 covers 17 residues. The CDR3 region has the DNA TGTGCCAGCAGCTTAGCGCGGACTAGCGGGACACAGGGTACGCAGTATTTT. Encoded protein: CASSLARTSGTQGTQYF.

The chain recombines TRBV7-6 with TRBJ2-2, with 7 bases aligning to TRBD2. The V gene's germline CDR1 is SGHVS and CDR2 FNYEAQ. The CDR3 has 15 amino acids. J gave up 6 bases and V 0 bases, and 4 bases lay outside the gene matches. CDR3 sequence: CASSLAGGSAGELFF. CDR3 nucleotides: TGTGCCAGCAGCTTAGCGGGGGGGTCGGCCGGGGAGCTGTTTTTT.

The chain carries TRBV19 and TRBJ1-2; 9 nucleotides match TRBD1. V was pared by 8 bases and J by 4 bases, with 8 bases of the junction left unmatched. This CDR3 contains 14 residues. The germline CDR1 and CDR2 sequences are LNHDA and SQIVND (reference sequence). The CDR3 nucleotides are TGTGCCAGTCAGCCCGGGACAGGGTTCTATGGCTACACCTTC. It translates to CASQPGTGFYGYTF.

This chain links TRBV5-1 with TRBJ2-1; 10 bases line up with TRBD1. The CDR3 runs to 15 residues. The V and J ends lost 4 bases and 3 bases, in that order; junction bases with no gene match: 4. Germline V lookup: CDR1 SGHRS, CDR2 YFSETQ. The CDR3 protein is CASSRRTGGYNEQFF. The CDR3 DNA follows: TGCGCCAGCAGCCGGCGGACAGGGGGCTACAATGAGCAGTTCTTC.

This chain joins TRBV5-1 and TRBJ2-1; weak D call: TRBD2 (6 bases). Trimming stripped 4 bases from V and 6 bases from J, with 14 bases between. CDR1 is SGHRS, CDR2 YFSETQ, per germline. The CDR3 spans 14 residues. The CDR3 coding sequence is TGCGCCAGCAGCCAACGAAGACTAGTCAATGAGCAGTTCTTC. This codes for CASSQRRLVNEQFF.

The V and J genes are TRBV5-1 and TRBJ2-1, with D unclear. Germline CDR1 is SGHRS and CDR2 is YFSETQ. The CDR3 runs to 16 residues. V was trimmed by 0 bases and J by 0 bases, leaving 10 bases between them. The CDR3 coding sequence is TGCGCCAGCAGCTTGGGGCCCCATGGCTCCTACAATGAGCAGTTCTTC. It is translated as CASSLGPHGSYNEQFF.

This clone has only a few counts. The gene calls are TRBV6-4 and TRBJ2-1; 11 bases are a match to TRBD2. Germline loops: CDR1 MRHNA, CDR2 SNTAGT. The CDR3 runs to 14 residues. The J segment lost 6 bases and the V segment lost 4 bases, leaving 2 bases of the junction unmatched. In nucleotides, the CDR3 is TGTGCCAGCAGTGGGGGGACTAGCGGCAATGAGCAGTTCTTC. Its protein is CASSGGTSGNEQFF.

The chain recombines TRBV6-5 with TRBJ1-2, with D tentatively TRBD1 (6 bases). V dropped 7 bases and J dropped 2 bases, with 8 bases sitting between them. Germline CDR1 is MNHEY and CDR2 is SVGAGI. This CDR3 has 12 residues. CDR3 nucleotides: TGTGCCAGCAAACAGGGAAACTATGGCTACACCTTC. The encoded protein is CASKQGNYGYTF.

The V gene is TRBV14, the J gene TRBJ2-7; TRBD1 matches at 11 bases. Germline values: CDR1 SGHDN, CDR2 FVKESK. This CDR3 comprises 13 residues. J gave up 2 bases and V 8 bases, and 2 bases lay outside the gene matches. This CDR3 is CASRDRGTYEQYF. DNA for the CDR3: TGTGCCAGCCGGGACAGGGGGACCTACGAGCAGTACTTC.

This clone has a handful of counts. V and J are TRBV5-1 and TRBJ1-5; a weak D match, TRBD1 (5 bases). The V and J ends lost 0 bases and 0 bases respectively, with 7 bases between them. The germline gives CDR1 SGHRS, CDR2 YFSETQ. This CDR3 region has 15 residues. DNA of the CDR3: TGCGCCAGCAGCTTGGGGGGGGGTAGCAATCAGCCCCAGCATTTT. This codes for CASSLGGGSNQPQHF.

This sequence joins TRBV2 and TRBJ1-5; 9 bases line up with TRBD1. This CDR3 is 14 amino acids long. Trimming cost V 6 bases and J 7 bases; bases outside gene matches: 7. Germline V gene sequence: CDR1 SNHLY, CDR2 FYNNEI. CDR3 DNA: TGTGCCAGCAGGCCCCTGGACAGGGGACAGCCCCAGCATTTT. Its translation is CASRPLDRGQPQHF.

This clone was counted once. The CDR3 sequence is CASSRPGAGGRYNEQFF. Here the CDR3 DNA reads TGTGCCAGCAGCCGCCCGGGGGCGGGAGGGAGGTACAATGAGCAGTTCTTC. The chain is built from TRBV7-8 and TRBJ2-1; 9 bases fit TRBD2. Germline CDR1 and CDR2: SGHVS and FQNEAQ. Trimming removed 5 bases from V and 4 bases from J; junction bases left unmatched: 12. The CDR3 totals 17 residues. The full variable domain, completed using reference TRBV7-8 and TRBJ2-1, is GAGVSQSPRYKVAKRGQDVALRCDPISGHVSLFWYQQALGQGPEFLTYFQNEAQLDKSGLPSDRFFAERPEGSVSTLKIQRTQQEDSAVYLCASSRPGAGGRYNEQFFGPGTRLTVL.

This chain connects TRBV9 to TRBJ2-3, with 9 bases aligning to TRBD2. Per the germline V gene, CDR1 is SGDLS and CDR2 is YYNGEE. The CDR3 is 16 residues long. Losses at the gene ends were 3 bases for V and 2 bases for J; bases not matched to a gene: 7. The DNA of the CDR3 is TGTGCCAGCAGCGACCAGCGGGAGGCCCACACAGATACGCAGTATTTT. Its protein is CASSDQREAHTDTQYF.

This clone was counted once. The J gene is TRBJ2-7, the V gene TRBV25-1; perhaps TRBD1 as D (6 bases). Germline CDR1 MGHDK, CDR2 SYGVNS. The ends were cut back, 5 bases at V and 4 bases at J, with 18 bases in the middle. The CDR3 is 15 residues long. CDR3 DNA: TGTGCCAGCAGTTCAAACCGGGACATGCGATACGAGCAGTACTTC. Translating gives CASSSNRDMRYEQYF.

The table lists this clone with a few counts. V and J are TRBV5-1 and TRBJ2-5; 8 bases line up with TRBD2. Germline CDR1 SGHRS, CDR2 YFSETQ. The ends lost 0 bases at V and 5 bases at J; junction bases unmatched: 3. This CDR3 spans 14 amino acids. CDR3 in amino acids: CASSLGSGEETQYF. The CDR3, as DNA: TGCGCCAGCAGCTTGGGTAGCGGGGAGGAGACCCAGTACTTC.

This clone was counted only a few times. The chain links TRBV6-1 to TRBJ1-5; a possible D gene is TRBD1 (6 bases). CDR3 size: 15 residues. The V end lost 7 bases, the J end lost 0 bases, and 13 bases lay between the germline ends. The germline CDR1 and CDR2 sequences are MNHNS and SASEGT. The CDR3 DNA is TGTGCCAGCACCTCTCAGGGGTATAGCAATCAGCCCCAGCATTTT. Protein sequence: CASTSQGYSNQPQHF.

This sequence joins TRBV5-4 and TRBJ2-3; tentative D call: TRBD2 (6 bases). Germline V gene data show CDR1 as SGHNT and CDR2 as YYREEE (reference sequence). Trimming took off 1 base at V and 5 bases at J, with 14 bases between the two ends. CDR3 length: 15 residues. Here the CDR3 DNA reads TGTGCCAGCAGCTTGTATGGGAGGAGTAAAGATACGCAGTATTTT. Amino acid sequence: CASSLYGRSKDTQYF.

The chain employs TRBV4-2 and TRBJ2-5; 11 bases are a match to TRBD2. From germline, CDR1 is LGHNA and CDR2 YNFKEQ. V shed 0 bases and J 5 bases; nucleotides not matched to a gene: 8. The CDR3 is 17 amino acids. CDR3 amino acids: CASSQESGLAGVETQYF. In DNA, the CDR3 is TGTGCCAGCAGCCAAGAGTCAGGACTAGCGGGTGTGGAGACCCAGTACTTC.

A single count supports this clone. V and J are TRBV10-1 and TRBJ2-7; 7 bases are shared with TRBD1. Germline V lookup: CDR1 WNHNN, CDR2 SYGVQD (reference sequence). Losses at the gene ends were 7 bases for V and 2 bases for J; bases not matched to a gene: 8. This CDR3 comprises 14 residues. The CDR3 DNA is TGCGCCAGCAAATCAGAGGACAGGACCTACGAGCAGTACTTC. Translation: CASKSEDRTYEQYF.

This clone was recorded only once. CDR3 sequence (DNA): TGTGCCAGCAGCTCCCGACTAGCGGGGGGGCTTAACGAGCAGTACTTC. It yields the protein CASSSRLAGGLNEQYF. V usage is TRBV5-4 and J usage is TRBJ2-7; 14 bases agree with TRBD2. J gave up 5 bases and V 3 bases, and 7 bases lay outside the gene matches. Germline CDR1 reads SGHNT; CDR2 reads YYREEE (reference sequence). The CDR3 extends over 16 amino acids.

The chain uses TRBV15 and TRBJ1-2; the match to TRBD1 covers 8 bases. V gave up 6 bases and J gave up 8 bases; unmatched junction bases: 14. The germline CDR1 and CDR2 sequences are LNHNV and YYDKDF (reference sequence). The CDR3 runs 15 residues. CDR3 amino acids: CATSGHGQGGRGYTF. CDR3 in DNA: TGTGCCACCAGTGGACACGGACAGGGAGGGCGAGGCTACACCTTC.

This clone came up once. This sequence joins TRBV5-6 and TRBJ2-5; TRBD2 matches at 10 bases. The ends lost 4 bases at V and 2 bases at J; junction bases unmatched: 8. This CDR3 contains 16 residues. Germline V gene sequence: CDR1 SGHDT, CDR2 YYEEEE. The CDR3 loop reads CASSVWTSGSQETQYF. The DNA of the CDR3 is TGTGCCAGCAGCGTATGGACTAGCGGATCTCAAGAGACCCAGTACTTC.

The rearrangement joins TRBV20-1 to TRBJ2-5; no definite D call. Germline-derived CDR1 and CDR2 are DFQATT and SNEGSKA (reference sequence). V lost 5 bases and J lost 5, with 6 bases in between. This CDR3 comprises 10 residues. The CDR3 region has the DNA TGCAGTGCTCTGAGGGAGACCCAGTACTTC. Its protein product is CSALRETQYF.

The CDR3 protein is CASSLGSGSNQPQHF. CDR3 coding DNA: TGTGCCAGCAGTTTAGGGTCGGGGAGCAATCAGCCCCAGCATTTT. The rearrangement joins TRBV28 to TRBJ1-5, with no clear D. Trimming left V 2 bases short and J 1 base short, with 9 bases between. This CDR3 has 15 residues. Germline CDR1 and CDR2: MDHEN and SYDVKM.

The chain links TRBV27 to TRBJ2-7; D remains ambiguous. Between the trimmed V and J ends, which lost 2 bases and 1 base, there was a span of 9 bases. The CDR3 is 14 amino acids. Germline-derived CDR1 and CDR2 are MNHEY and SMNVEV (reference sequence). As DNA, the CDR3 is TGTGCCAGCAGTTTAAGGAAGGAGTCCTACGAGCAGTACTTC. Translated: CASSLRKESYEQYF.

The chain couples TRBV27 to TRBJ2-1, with 7 bases matching TRBD1. V was clipped by 8 bases and J by 10 bases; unmatched bases: 17. The CDR3 spans 15 residues. Germline CDR1 MNHEY, CDR2 SMNVEV (reference sequence). The CDR3 sequence is CASGPYNRGVREQFF. The CDR3 DNA reads as TGTGCCAGCGGCCCATATAACAGGGGAGTTCGGGAGCAGTTCTTC.

The chain carries TRBV9 and TRBJ2-5; 9 bases map to TRBD2. V shed 0 bases, J shed 3 bases, and the junction held 6 bases outside the gene matches. CDR1 SGDLS and CDR2 YYNGEE come from the germline V gene. The CDR3 contains 16 residues. DNA of the CDR3: TGTGCCAGCAGCGTAGGTTCCCTAGCGGGAAAAGAGACCCAGTACTTC. Translated, it gives CASSVGSLAGKETQYF.

This clone was picked up one time. CDR3 DNA: TGTGCCAGCAGGGCCACAGGGACCGGGGAGCTGTTTTTT. Translating gives CASRATGTGELFF. This chain joins TRBV2 and TRBJ2-2; D is perhaps TRBD1 (6 bases). Germline V gives CDR1 SNHLY, CDR2 FYNNEI. This CDR3 has 13 amino acids. V gave up 6 bases and J gave up 5 bases, with 10 bases separating them.

This CDR3 reads CASSQAPSGGSYNEQFF. The CDR3 bases are TGCGCCAGCAGCCAAGCTCCGAGCGGGGGCTCCTACAATGAGCAGTTCTTC. The chain joins TRBV4-1 to TRBJ2-1; 8 nucleotides match TRBD2. This CDR3 region has 17 residues. With 1 base clipped from V and 0 bases from J, the junction kept 5 bases outside the gene matches. CDR1 is MGHRA and CDR2 is YSYEKL in the germline V gene.

This clone has just one count. V and J are TRBV5-1 and TRBJ2-1; D might be TRBD2 (5 bases). The CDR3 has 15 amino acids. Trimming left V 0 bases short and J 1 base short, with 8 bases between. Germline assignment: CDR1 SGHRS and CDR2 YFSETQ. CDR3 sequence reads: CASSLGELSYNEQFF. CDR3 bases: TGCGCCAGCAGCTTGGGGGAGCTATCCTACAATGAGCAGTTCTTC.

The chain links TRBV23-1 to TRBJ2-1; possible D gene TRBD2, 6 bases. TRBV23-1 is sorted into the ORF group, with uncertain function. CDR3 size: 10 residues. Trimming pared 11 bases from V and 12 bases from J, leaving 14 bases between. CDR3 protein: CAAGLRRQFF. Written as DNA, the CDR3 is TGCGCCGCGGGGCTCCGCCGGCAGTTCTTC.

The CDR3 DNA sequence: TGTGCCAGCAGCGCCGGGGGGGACCTCTACGAGCAGTACTTC. Protein: CASSAGGDLYEQYF. V is TRBV9 and J is TRBJ2-7, with 8 bases identical to TRBD2. Per the germline V gene, CDR1 is SGDLS and CDR2 is YYNGEE. J gave up 3 bases and V 3 bases, and 5 bases lay outside the gene matches. This CDR3 has 14 residues.